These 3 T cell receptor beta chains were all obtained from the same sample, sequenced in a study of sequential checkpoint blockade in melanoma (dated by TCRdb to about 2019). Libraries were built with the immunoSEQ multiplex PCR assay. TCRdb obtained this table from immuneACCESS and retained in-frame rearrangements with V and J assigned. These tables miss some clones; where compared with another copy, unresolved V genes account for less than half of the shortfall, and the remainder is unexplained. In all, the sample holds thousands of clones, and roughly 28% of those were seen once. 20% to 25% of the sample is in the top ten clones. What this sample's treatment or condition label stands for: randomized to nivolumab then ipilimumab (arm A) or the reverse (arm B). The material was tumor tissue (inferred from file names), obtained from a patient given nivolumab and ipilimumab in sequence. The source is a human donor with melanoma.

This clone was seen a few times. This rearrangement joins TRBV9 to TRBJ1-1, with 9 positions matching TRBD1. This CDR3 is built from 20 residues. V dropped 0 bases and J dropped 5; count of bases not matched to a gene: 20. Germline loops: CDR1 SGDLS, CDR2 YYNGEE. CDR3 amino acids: CASSVAPHPRDRELGTEAFF. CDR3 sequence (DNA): TGTGCCAGCAGCGTAGCACCGCACCCCCGGGACAGGGAATTGGGTACTGAAGCTTTCTTT.

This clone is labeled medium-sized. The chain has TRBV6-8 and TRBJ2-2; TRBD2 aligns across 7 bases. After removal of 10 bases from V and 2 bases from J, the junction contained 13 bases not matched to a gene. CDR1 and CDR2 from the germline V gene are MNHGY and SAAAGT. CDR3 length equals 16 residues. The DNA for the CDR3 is TGTGCCATCAGAGGGTTGGCGGGAGATAACACCGGGGAGCTGTTTTTT. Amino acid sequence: CAIRGLAGDNTGELFF.

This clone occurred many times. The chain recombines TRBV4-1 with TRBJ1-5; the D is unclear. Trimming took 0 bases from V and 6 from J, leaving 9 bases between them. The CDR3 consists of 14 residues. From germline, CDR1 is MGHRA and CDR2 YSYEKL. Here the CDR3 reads CASSQDTQFQPQHF. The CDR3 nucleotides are TGCGCCAGCAGCCAAGATACGCAATTTCAGCCCCAGCATTTT.